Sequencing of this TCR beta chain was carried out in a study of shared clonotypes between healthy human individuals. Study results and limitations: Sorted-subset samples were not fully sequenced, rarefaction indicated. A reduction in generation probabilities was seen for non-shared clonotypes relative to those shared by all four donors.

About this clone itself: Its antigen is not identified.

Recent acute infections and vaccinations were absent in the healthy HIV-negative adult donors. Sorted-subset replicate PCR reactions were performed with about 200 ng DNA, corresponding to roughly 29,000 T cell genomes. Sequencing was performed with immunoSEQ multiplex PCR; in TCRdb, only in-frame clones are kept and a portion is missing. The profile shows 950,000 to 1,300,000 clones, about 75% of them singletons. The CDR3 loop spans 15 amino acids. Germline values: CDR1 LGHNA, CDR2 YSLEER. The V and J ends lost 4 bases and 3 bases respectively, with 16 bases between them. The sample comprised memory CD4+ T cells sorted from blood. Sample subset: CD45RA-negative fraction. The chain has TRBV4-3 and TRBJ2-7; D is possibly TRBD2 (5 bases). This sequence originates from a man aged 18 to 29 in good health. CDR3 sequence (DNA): TGCGCCAGCAGCCCCGGACTTACTGAGGGCTACGAGCAGTACTTC. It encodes CASSPGLTEGYEQYF.